The present T cell receptor beta chain was sequenced within a study of cytomegalovirus exposure and HLA in healthy donors. This PCR relied on a set of 60 Vbeta primers and 13 Jbeta primers. Assay used: immunoSEQ multiplex PCR; TCRdb lists only in-frame clones, some missing. The sample lists some 150,000 clones, approximately 78% occurring once. With V trimmed by 1 base and J by 0 bases, 2 bases remained unmatched. The CDR3 covers 15 residues. Germline CDR1 MGHRA, CDR2 YSYEKL. The chain employs TRBV4-1 and TRBJ1-1, with 7 bases aligning to TRBD1. The sample taken for sequencing was PBMCs. The clonotype comes from a woman between 40 and 50 years old in good health and CMV-seropositive. Here the CDR3 DNA reads TGCGCCAGCAGCCAAGGACAGGGACTGAACACTGAAGCTTTCTTT. It codes for CASSQGQGLNTEAFF.